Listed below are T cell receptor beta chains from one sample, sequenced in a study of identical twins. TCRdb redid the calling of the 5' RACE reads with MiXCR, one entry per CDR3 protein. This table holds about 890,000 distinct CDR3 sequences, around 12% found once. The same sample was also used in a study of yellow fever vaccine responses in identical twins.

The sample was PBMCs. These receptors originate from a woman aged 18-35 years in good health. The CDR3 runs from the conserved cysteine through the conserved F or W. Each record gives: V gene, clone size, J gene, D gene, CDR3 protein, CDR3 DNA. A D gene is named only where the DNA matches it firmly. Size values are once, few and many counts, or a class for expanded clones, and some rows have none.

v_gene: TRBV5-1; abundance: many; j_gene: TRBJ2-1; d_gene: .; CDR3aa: CASSLYIEQFF; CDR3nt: TGCGCCAGCAGCTTGTATATTGAGCAGTTCTTC
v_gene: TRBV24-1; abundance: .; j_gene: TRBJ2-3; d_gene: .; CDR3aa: CATSGTTGRITDTQYF; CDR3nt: TGTGCCACCAGTGGAACTACAGGGCGAATCACAGATACGCAGTATTTT
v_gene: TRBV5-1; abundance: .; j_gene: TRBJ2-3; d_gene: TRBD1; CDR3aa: CASSLAPGGLDTQYF; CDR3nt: TGCGCCAGCAGCTTGGCGCCAGGGGGATTGGATACGCAGTATTTT
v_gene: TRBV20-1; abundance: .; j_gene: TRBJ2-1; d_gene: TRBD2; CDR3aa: CSASGDYSSYNEQFF; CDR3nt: TGCAGTGCTAGCGGGGACTACAGCTCCTACAATGAGCAGTTCTTC
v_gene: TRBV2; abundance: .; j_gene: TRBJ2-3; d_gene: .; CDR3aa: CASSEAAQDTQYF; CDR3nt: TGTGCCAGCAGTGAAGCGGCGCAGGATACGCAGTATTTT
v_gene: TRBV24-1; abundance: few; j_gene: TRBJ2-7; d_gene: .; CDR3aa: CATSDPDTSQYF; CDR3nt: TGTGCCACCAGTGATCCGGACACTTCGCAGTACTTC
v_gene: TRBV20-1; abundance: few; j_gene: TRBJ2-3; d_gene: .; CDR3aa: CSARIRPTGARVNTQYF; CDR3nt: TGCAGTGCTAGAATTAGGCCAACCGGAGCCCGAGTAAATACGCAGTATTTT
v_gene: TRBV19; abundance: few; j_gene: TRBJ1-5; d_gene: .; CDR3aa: CASTLGVNSNQPQHF; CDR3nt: TGTGCCAGTACCCTAGGGGTGAATAGCAATCAGCCCCAGCATTTT
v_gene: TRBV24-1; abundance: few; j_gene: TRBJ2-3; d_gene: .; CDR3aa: CATSDVGGPDTQYF; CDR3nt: TGTGCCACCAGTGATGTAGGCGGGCCCGATACGCAGTATTTT
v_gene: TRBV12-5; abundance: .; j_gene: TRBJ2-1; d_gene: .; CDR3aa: CASGQPNEQFF; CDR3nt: TGTGCTAGTGGTCAGCCGAATGAGCAGTTCTTC
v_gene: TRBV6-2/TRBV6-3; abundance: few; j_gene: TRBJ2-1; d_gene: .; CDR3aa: CASSPLPDPLRFF; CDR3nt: TGTGCCAGCAGTCCCCTACCGGACCCCCTCCGGTTCTTC
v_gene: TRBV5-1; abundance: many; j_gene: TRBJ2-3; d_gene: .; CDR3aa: CASSLGALSSHGDTQYF; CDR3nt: TGCGCCAGCAGCTTGGGGGCTTTGTCCTCACATGGGGATACGCAGTATTTT
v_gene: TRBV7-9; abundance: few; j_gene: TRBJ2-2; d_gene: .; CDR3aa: CASTVRWTGELFF; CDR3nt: TGTGCCAGCACGGTTAGGTGGACCGGGGAGCTGTTTTTT
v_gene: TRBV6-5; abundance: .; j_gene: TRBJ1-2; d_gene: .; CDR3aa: CASRFGGLLDDYGYTF; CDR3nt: TGTGCCAGCCGTTTCGGGGGTCTCCTGGACGACTATGGCTACACCTTC
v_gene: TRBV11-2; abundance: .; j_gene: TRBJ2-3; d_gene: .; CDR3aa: CASSFESRRDTQYF; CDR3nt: TGTGCCAGCAGCTTTGAGAGTCGTAGGGATACGCAGTATTTT
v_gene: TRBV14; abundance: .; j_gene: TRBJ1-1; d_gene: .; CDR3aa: CASSQGRERGTEAFF; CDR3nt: TGTGCCAGCAGCCAAGGACGGGAGAGGGGCACTGAAGCTTTCTTT
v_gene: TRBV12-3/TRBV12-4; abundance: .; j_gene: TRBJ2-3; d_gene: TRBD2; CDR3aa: CASSPRLAGNADTQYF; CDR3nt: TGTGCCAGCAGTCCCCGACTAGCGGGAAATGCAGATACGCAGTATTTT
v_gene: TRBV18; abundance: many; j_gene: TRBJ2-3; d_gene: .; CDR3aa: CASSPQLDFGTDTQYF; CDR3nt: TGTGCCAGCTCACCACAGCTGGACTTTGGCACAGATACGCAGTATTTT
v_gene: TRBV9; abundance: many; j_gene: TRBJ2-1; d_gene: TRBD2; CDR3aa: CASSFRLAGRYNEQFF; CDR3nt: TGTGCCAGCAGCTTTCGACTAGCGGGACGCTACAATGAGCAGTTCTTC
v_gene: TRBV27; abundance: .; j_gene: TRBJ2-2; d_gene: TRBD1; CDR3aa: CASSFRTGTGENTGELFF; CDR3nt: TGTGCCAGCAGTTTTCGGACAGGGACAGGCGAGAACACCGGGGAGCTGTTTTTT
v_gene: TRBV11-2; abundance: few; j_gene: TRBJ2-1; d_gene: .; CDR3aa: CASSLVRGAIFNEQFF; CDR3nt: TGTGCCAGCAGCTTAGTTAGGGGAGCAATATTCAATGAGCAGTTCTTC
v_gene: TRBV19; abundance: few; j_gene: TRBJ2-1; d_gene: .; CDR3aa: CASTGRSGSYNEQFF; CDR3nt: TGTGCCAGTACCGGTCGTTCGGGCTCCTACAATGAGCAGTTCTTC
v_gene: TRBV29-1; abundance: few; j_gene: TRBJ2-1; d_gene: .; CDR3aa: CSVDGVGNEQFF; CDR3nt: TGCAGCGTTGATGGGGTAGGCAATGAGCAGTTCTTC
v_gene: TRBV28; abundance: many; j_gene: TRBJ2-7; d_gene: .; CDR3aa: CASKGVYEQYF; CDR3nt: TGTGCCAGCAAGGGGGTCTACGAGCAGTACTTC
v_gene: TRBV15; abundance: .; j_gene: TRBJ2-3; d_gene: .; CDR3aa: CATRGGIEDTQYF; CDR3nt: TGTGCCACCAGAGGCGGGATTGAAGATACGCAGTATTTT
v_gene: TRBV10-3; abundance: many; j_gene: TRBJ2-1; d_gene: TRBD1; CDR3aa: CAISYRQGWNEQFF; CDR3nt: TGTGCCATCAGTTACCGACAGGGTTGGAATGAGCAGTTCTTC
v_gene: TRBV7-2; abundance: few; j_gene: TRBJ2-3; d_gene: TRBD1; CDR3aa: CASSLRQGAPQYF; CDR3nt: TGTGCCAGCAGCTTGAGGCAGGGGGCGCCGCAGTATTTT
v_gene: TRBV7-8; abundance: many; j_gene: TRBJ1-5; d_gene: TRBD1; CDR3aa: CASSLLGAGGDQPQHF; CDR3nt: TGTGCCAGCAGCTTACTCGGGGCAGGGGGGGATCAGCCCCAGCATTTT
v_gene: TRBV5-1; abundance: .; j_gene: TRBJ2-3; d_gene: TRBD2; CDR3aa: CASSLPLAGDVLF; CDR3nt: TGCGCCAGCAGCTTGCCGCTAGCGGGCGATGTGTTATTT
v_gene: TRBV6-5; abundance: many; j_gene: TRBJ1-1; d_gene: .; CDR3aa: CASSYTGQEAFF; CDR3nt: TGTGCCAGCAGTTACACCGGACAGGAAGCTTTCTTT
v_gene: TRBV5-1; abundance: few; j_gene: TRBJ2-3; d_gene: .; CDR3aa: CASSSSAPTDTQYF; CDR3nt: TGCGCCAGCAGCTCATCGGCACCCACAGATACGCAGTATTTT
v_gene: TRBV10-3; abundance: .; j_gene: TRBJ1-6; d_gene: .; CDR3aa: CAINGGPDSPLHF; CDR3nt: TGTGCCATCAATGGGGGGCCGGATTCACCCCTCCACTTT
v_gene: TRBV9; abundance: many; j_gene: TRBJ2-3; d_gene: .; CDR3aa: CASGRASTDTQYF; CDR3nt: TGTGCCAGCGGGAGAGCTAGCACAGATACGCAGTATTTT
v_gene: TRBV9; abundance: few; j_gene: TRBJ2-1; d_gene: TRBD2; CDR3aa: CASSVVLAGPSGEQFF; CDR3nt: TGTGCCAGCAGCGTAGTTCTAGCGGGACCTTCGGGTGAGCAGTTCTTC
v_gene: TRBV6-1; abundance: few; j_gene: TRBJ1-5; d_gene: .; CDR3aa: CASTSGLSQPQHF; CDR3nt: TGTGCCAGCACCAGCGGGTTGAGTCAGCCCCAGCATTTT
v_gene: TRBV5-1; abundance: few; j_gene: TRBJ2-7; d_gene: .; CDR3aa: CASSFLADSYEQYF; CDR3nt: TGCGCCAGCAGCTTTTTGGCAGATTCCTACGAGCAGTACTTC
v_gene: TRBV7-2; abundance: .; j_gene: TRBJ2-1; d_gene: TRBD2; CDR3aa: CASSLSASGYNEQFF; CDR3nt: TGTGCCAGCAGCTTATCGGCTAGCGGCTACAATGAGCAGTTCTTC
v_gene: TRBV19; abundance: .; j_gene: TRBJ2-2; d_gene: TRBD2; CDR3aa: CASKIVLAGTFTGELFF; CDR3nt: TGTGCCAGCAAAATTGTACTAGCGGGAACATTCACCGGGGAGCTGTTTTTT
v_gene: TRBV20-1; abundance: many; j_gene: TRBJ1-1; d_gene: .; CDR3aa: CSTTQGGGYQAFF; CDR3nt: TGCAGTACAACACAAGGAGGGGGGTACCAAGCTTTCTTT
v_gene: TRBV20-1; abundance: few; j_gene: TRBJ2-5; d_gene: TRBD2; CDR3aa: CSAFLTSGQETQYF; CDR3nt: TGCAGTGCATTCCTGACTAGCGGTCAAGAGACCCAGTACTTC
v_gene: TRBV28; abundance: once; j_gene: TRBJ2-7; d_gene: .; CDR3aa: CASTLSSYEQYF; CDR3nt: TGTGCCAGCACCCTCTCCTCCTACGAGCAGTACTTC
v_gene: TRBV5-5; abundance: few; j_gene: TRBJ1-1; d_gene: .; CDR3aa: CASSLVVVGPEAFF; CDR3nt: TGTGCCAGCAGCTTGGTAGTGGTGGGCCCTGAAGCTTTCTTT
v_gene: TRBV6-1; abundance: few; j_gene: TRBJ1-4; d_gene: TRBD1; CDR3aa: CASRKETGNREKLFF; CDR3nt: TGTGCCAGCAGAAAAGAGACAGGGAATCGTGAAAAACTGTTTTTT
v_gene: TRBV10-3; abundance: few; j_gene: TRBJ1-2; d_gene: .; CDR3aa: CAISGTTGYGYTF; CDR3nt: TGTGCCATCAGTGGAACGACAGGCTATGGCTACACCTTC
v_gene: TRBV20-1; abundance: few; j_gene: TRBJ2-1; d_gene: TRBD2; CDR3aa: CSAPGLADNEQFF; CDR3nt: TGCAGTGCTCCGGGACTAGCGGACAATGAGCAGTTCTTC
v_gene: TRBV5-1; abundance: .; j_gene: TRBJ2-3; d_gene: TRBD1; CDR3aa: CASSFWDRDTDTQYF; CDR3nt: TGCGCCAGCAGCTTTTGGGACAGGGACACAGATACGCAGTATTTT